The present T cell receptor (beta chain) was sequenced within a study of blood T cell repertoires in COVID-19. V lost 3 bases to trimming and J lost 4 bases; unmatched junction nucleotides: 9. CDR1 and CDR2 (germline): KGHSH, LQKENI. The length of the CDR3 is 17 residues. Clones were sequenced by immunoSEQ multiplex PCR, and TCRdb holds only the in-frame ones, with some missing. This sample carries more than 80,000 clones, under 90% of them seen once, and the ten largest clones take 13% to 15%. Specimen: peripheral blood. This receptor was obtained from a woman aged 60-70 years with acute or convalescent COVID-19. The chain joins TRBV18 to TRBJ2-7, with TRBD2 matching over 13 bases. CDR3 loop: CASSPSGTSGVPYEQYF. The CDR3 bases are TGTGCCAGCTCACCTTCCGGGACTAGCGGGGTGCCGTACGAGCAGTACTTC.